A single T cell receptor beta chain is shown here with its context. The antigen remains undetermined. The sample comes from a study of CD4 T cells in relation to SARS-CoV-2 and coronaviruses. As for the study in general: TCR beta CDR3s were sequenced after roughly ten-day antigen culture of PBMCs.

Libraries were prepared by immunoSEQ multiplex PCR; TCRdb keeps only in-frame clonotypes and omits some of them. The top ten clones hold around 9.1% of a sample with 16,000 or so clones, around 82% of them seen once. Whole-study results and caveats: Crossreactive clones expanded significantly less to SARS-CoV-2 than monoreactive clones.

The CDR3 is made up of 15 amino acids. Germline CDR1 and CDR2: LNHDA and SQIVND (reference sequence). V was trimmed by 1 base and J by 3 bases, leaving 10 bases between them. Before the COVID-19 pandemic, during about 2010-2018, CD4+ T cells were taken from unexposed donors. The cells were cultured for about ten days before CD4+ T cells were isolated. This TCR was recovered from a human donor in good health. The chain uses TRBV19 and TRBJ1-5, with D perhaps matching TRBD1 (6 bases). Sequencing input: CD4+ T cells from PBMCs, cultured in vitro. The CDR3 loop is CASSIGGAFNQPQHF. Written as DNA, the CDR3 is TGTGCCAGTAGTATAGGGGGGGCCTTCAATCAGCCCCAGCATTTT.